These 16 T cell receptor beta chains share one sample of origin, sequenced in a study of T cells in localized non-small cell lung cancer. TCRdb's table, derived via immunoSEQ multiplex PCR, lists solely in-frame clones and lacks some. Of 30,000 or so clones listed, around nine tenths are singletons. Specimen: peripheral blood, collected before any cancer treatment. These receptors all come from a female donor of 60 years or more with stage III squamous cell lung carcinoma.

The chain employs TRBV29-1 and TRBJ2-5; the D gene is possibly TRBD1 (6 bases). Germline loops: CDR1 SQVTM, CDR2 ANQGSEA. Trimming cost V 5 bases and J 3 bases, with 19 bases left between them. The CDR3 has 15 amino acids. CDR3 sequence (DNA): TGCAGCGTTTCCCCCCGTGGTTCAGGGGAAGAGACCCAGTACTTC. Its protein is CSVSPRGSGEETQYF.

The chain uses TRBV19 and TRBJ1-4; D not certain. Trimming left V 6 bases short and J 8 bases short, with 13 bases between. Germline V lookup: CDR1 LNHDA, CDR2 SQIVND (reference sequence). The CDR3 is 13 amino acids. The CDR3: CASRSTPEEKLFF. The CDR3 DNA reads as TGTGCCAGTAGGAGTACCCCGGAGGAAAAACTGTTTTTT.

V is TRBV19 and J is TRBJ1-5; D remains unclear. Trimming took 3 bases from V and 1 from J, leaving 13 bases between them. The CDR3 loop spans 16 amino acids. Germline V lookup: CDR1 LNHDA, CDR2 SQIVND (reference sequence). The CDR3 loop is CASSIRQAGSNQPQHF. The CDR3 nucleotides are TGTGCCAGTAGTATTCGGCAGGCCGGGAGCAATCAGCCCCAGCATTTT.

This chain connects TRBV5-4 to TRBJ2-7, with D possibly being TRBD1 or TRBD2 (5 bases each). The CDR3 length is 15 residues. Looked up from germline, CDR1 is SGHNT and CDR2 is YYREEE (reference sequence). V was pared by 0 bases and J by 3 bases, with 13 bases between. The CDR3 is CASSLGGAVSYEQYF. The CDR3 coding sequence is TGTGCCAGCAGCTTGGGAGGGGCCGTAAGCTACGAGCAGTACTTC.

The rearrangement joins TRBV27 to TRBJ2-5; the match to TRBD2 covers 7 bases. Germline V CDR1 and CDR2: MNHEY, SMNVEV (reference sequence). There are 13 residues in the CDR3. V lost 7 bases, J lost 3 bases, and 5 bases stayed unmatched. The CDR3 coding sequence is TGTGCCAGCAATTTGGCGGGAGAAGAGACCCAGTACTTC. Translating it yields CASNLAGEETQYF.

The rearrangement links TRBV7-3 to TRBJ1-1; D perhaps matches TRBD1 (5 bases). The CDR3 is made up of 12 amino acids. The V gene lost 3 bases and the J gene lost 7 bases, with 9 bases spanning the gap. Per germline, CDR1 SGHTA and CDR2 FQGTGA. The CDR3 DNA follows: TGTGCCAGCAGCTTTCGGCAGGGTGAAGCTTTCTTT. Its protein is CASSFRQGEAFF.

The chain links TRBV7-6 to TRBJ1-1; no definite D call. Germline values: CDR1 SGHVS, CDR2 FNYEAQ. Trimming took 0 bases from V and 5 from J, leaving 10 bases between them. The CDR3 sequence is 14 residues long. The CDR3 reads CASSLAGWGTEAFF. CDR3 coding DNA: TGTGCCAGCAGCTTAGCGGGTTGGGGTACTGAAGCTTTCTTT.

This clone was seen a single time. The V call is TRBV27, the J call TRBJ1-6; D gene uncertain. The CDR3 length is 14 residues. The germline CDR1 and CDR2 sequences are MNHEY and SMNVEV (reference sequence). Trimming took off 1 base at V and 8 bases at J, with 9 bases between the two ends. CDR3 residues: CASSLFRNDSPLHF. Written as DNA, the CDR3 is TGTGCCAGCAGTTTATTCCGTAATGATTCACCCCTCCACTTT.

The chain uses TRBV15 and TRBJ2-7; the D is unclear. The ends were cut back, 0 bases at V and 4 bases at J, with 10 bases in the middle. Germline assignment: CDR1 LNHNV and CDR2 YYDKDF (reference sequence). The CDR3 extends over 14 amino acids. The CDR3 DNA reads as TGTGCCACCAGCAGAGAGGAGAATACATACGAGCAGTACTTC. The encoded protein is CATSREENTYEQYF.

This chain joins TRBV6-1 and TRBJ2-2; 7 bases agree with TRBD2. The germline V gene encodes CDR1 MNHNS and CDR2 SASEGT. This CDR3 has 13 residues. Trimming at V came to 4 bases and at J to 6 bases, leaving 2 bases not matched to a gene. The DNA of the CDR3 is TGTGCCAGCAGTGTCGCGGGGGCCGGGGAGCTGTTTTTT. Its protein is CASSVAGAGELFF.

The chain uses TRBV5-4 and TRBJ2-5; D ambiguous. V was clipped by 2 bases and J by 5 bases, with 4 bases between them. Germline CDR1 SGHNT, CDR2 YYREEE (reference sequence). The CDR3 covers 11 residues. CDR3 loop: CASSFFETQYF. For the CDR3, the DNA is TGTGCCAGCAGCTTTTTTGAGACCCAGTACTTC.

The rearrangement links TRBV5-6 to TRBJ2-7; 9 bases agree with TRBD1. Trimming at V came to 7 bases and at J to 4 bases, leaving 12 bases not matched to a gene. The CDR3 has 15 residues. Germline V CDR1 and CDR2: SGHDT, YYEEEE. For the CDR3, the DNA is TGTGCCAGCGGATCTTGGACAGGGGTCAGATACGAGCAGTACTTC. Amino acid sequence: CASGSWTGVRYEQYF.

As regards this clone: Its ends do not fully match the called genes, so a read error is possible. Here the CDR3 reads CASSQEGVDTEAFF. DNA for the CDR3: TGCGCCAGCAGCCAAGAAGGTGTAGACACTGAAGCTTTCTTT. This sequence joins TRBV11-2 and TRBJ1-1; no clear D. Germline CDR1 SGHAT, CDR2 FQNNGV. The CDR3 is made up of 14 amino acids.

The chain's CDR3 is CASSLAGVSEAFF. The CDR3 DNA reads TGTGCCAGCAGCTTAGCAGGGGTTAGTGAAGCTTTCTTT. The J gene is TRBJ1-1, the V gene TRBV13, with D possibly matching TRBD1 (6 bases). CDR1 is PRHDT, CDR2 FYEKMQ, per germline (reference sequence). This CDR3 comprises 13 residues. V lost 1 base to trimming and J lost 7 bases, with 10 bases between them. The full variable domain, rest sourced from reference TRBV13 and TRBJ1-1, is AAGVIQSPRHLIKEKRETATLKCYPIPRHDTVYWYQQGPGQDPQFLISFYEKMQSDKGSIPDRFSAQQFSDYHSELNMSSLELGDSALYFCASSLAGVSEAFFGQGTRLTVV.

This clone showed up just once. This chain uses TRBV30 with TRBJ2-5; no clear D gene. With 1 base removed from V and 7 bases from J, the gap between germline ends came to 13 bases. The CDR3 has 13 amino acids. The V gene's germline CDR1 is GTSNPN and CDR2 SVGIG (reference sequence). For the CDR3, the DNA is TGTGCCTGGAGTGCCAGCCCTTCGGTGACCCAGTACTTC. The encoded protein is CAWSASPSVTQYF.

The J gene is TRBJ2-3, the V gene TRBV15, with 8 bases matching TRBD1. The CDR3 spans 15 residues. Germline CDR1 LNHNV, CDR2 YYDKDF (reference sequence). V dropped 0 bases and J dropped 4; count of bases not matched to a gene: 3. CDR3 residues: CATSRDLQGADTQYF. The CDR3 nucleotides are TGTGCCACCAGCAGAGACCTACAGGGGGCAGATACGCAGTATTTT.